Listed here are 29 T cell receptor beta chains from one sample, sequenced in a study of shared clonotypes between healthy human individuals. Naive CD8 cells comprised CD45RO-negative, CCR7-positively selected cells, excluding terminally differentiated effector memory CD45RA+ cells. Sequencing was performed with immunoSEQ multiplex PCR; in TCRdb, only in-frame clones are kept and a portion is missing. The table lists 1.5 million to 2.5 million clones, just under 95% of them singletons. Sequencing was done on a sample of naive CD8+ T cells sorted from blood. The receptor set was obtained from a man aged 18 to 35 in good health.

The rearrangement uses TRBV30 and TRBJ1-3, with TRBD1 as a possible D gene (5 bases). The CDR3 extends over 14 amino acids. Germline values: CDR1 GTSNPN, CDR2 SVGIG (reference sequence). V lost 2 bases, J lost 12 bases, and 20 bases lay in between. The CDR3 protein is CAWSSRGTDQYIYF. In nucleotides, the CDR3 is TGTGCCTGGAGTTCCCGCGGGACGGACCAGTACATATATTTT.

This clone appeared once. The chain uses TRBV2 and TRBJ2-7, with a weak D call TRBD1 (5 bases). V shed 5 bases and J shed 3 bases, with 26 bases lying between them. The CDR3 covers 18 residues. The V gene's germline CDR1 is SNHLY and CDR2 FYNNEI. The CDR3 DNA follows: TGTGCCAGCAGTTCACGAATAAACGACAGTCCATTCGGCTACGAGCAGTACTTC. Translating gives CASSSRINDSPFGYEQYF.

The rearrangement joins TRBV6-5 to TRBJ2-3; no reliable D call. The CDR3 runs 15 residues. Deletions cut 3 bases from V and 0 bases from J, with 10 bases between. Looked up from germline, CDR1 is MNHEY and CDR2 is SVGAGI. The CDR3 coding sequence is TGTGCCAGCAGTTATGGTGGATTGAGCACAGATACGCAGTATTTT. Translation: CASSYGGLSTDTQYF.

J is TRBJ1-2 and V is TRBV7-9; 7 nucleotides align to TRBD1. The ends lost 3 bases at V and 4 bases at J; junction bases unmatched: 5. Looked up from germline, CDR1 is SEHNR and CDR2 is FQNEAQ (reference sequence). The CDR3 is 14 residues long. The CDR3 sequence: CASSLDRTIYGYTF. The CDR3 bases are TGTGCCAGCAGCTTGGACAGGACCATCTATGGCTACACCTTC.

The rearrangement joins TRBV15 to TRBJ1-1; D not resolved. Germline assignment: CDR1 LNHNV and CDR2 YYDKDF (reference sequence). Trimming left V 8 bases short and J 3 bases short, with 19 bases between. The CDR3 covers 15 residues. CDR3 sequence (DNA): TGTGCCACCGCGAAAGGGAAGGGCGGGGACACTGAAGCTTTCTTT. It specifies CATAKGKGGDTEAFF.

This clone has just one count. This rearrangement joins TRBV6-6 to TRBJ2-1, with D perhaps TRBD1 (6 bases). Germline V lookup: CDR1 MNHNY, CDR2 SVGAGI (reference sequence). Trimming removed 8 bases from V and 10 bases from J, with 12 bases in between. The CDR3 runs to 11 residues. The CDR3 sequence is CASRGGEEQFF. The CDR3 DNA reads TGTGCCAGCCGTGGGGGCGAGGAGCAGTTCTTC.

This CDR3 is CASSEKQGFTEAFF. CDR3 in DNA: TGTGCCAGCAGCGAAAAACAGGGTTTTACTGAAGCTTTCTTT. The rearrangement uses TRBV7-9 and TRBJ1-1; tentative D call: TRBD1 (6 bases). CDR3 length: 14 amino acids. Germline V CDR1 and CDR2: SEHNR, FQNEAQ (reference sequence). V lost 5 bases and J lost 5, with 15 bases in between.

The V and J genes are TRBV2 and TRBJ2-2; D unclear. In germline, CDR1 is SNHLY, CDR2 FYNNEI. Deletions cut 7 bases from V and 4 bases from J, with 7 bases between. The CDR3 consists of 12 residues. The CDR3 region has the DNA TGTGCCAGCAAGGTTGTCACCGGGGAGCTGTTTTTT. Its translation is CASKVVTGELFF.

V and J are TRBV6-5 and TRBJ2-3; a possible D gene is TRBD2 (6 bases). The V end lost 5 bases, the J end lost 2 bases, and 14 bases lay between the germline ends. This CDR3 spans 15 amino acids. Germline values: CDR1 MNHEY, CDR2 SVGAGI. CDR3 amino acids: CASSPPGLATDTQYF. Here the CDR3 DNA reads TGTGCCAGCAGTCCCCCGGGACTGGCCACAGATACGCAGTATTTT.

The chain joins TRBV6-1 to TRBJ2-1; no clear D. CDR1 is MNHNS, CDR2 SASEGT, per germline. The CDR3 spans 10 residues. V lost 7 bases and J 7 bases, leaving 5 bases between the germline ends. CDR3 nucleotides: TGTGCCAGCACCGGGAATGAGCAGTTCTTC. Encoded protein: CASTGNEQFF.

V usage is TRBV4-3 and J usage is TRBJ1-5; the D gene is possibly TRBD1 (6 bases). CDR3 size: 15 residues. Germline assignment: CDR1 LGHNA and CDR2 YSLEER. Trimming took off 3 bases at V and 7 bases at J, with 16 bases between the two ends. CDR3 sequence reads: CASSQWGANRQPQHF. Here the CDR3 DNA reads TGCGCCAGCAGCCAGTGGGGGGCGAATCGCCAGCCCCAGCATTTT.

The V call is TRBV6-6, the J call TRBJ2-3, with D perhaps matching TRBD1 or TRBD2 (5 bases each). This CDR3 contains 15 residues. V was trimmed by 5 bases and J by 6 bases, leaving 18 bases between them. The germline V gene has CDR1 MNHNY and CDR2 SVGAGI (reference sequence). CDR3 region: CASSTRDRQVDTQYF. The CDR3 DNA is TGTGCCAGCAGTACCAGGGACCGCCAAGTGGATACGCAGTATTTT.

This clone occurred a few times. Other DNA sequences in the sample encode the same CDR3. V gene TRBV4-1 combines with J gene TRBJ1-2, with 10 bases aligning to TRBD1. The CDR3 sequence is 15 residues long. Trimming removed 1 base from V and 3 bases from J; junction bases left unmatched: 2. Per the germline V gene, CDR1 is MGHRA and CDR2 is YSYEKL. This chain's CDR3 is CASSQGQGADYGYTF. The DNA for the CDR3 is TGCGCCAGCAGCCAAGGACAGGGGGCGGACTATGGCTACACCTTC.

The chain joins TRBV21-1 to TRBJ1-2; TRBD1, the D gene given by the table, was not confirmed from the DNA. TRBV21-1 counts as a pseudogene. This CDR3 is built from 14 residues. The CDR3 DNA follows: TGTGCCAGCAGCAAGGGGGACAGGGACTATGGCTACACCTTC. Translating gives CASSKGDRDYGYTF.

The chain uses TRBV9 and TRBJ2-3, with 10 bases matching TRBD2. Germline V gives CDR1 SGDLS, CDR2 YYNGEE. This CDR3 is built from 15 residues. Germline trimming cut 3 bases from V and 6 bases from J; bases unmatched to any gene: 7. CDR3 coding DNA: TGTGCCAGCAGCGAAGCGGGGGGGATCGGGGATACGCAGTATTTT. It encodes CASSEAGGIGDTQYF.

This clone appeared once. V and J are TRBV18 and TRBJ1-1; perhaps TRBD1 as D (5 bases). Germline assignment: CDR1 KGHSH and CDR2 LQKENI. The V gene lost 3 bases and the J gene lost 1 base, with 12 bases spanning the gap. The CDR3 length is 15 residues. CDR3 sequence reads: CASSPTTVPNTEAFF. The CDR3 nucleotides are TGTGCCAGCTCACCTACGACAGTGCCGAACACTGAAGCTTTCTTT.

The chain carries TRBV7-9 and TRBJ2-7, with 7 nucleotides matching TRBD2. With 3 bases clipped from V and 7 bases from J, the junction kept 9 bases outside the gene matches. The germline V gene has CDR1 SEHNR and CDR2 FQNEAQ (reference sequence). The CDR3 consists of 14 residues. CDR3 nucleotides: TGTGCCAGCAGCTTCTCGGCGGGAGCTGGGGAGCAGTACTTC. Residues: CASSFSAGAGEQYF.

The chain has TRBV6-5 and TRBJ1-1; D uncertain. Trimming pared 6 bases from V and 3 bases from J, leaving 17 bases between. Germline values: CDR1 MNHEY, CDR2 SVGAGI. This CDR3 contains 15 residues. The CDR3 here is CASSQGPNEDTEAFF. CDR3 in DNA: TGTGCCAGCAGCCAAGGACCAAACGAGGACACTGAAGCTTTCTTT.

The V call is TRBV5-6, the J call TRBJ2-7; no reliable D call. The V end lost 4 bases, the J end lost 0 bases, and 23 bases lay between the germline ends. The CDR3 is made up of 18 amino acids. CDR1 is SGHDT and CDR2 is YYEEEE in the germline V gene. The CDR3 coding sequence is TGTGCCAGCAGCCATCAAACCCCGGTTGTCGGTCCCTCCTACGAGCAGTACTTC. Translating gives CASSHQTPVVGPSYEQYF.

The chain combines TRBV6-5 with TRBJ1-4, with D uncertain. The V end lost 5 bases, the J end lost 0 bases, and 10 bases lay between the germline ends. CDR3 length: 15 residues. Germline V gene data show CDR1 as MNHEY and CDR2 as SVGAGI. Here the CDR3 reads CASSQTPATNEKLFF. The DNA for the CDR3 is TGTGCCAGCAGTCAGACACCTGCAACTAATGAAAAACTGTTTTTT.

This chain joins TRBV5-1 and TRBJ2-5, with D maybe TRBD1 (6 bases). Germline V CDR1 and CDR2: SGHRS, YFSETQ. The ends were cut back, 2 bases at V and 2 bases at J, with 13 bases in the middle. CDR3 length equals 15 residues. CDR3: CASSFADSLQETQYF. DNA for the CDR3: TGCGCCAGCAGCTTCGCGGACAGTTTACAAGAGACCCAGTACTTC.

The CDR3 spells CASSQPRQSTVLSMGSPLHF. DNA of the CDR3: TGCGCCAGCAGCCAGCCCCGACAGAGTACTGTACTCTCGATGGGGTCACCCCTCCACTTT. This chain connects TRBV4-1 to TRBJ1-6, with D maybe TRBD1 (5 bases). The germline V and J ends were trimmed by 3 bases and 10 bases, with 31 bases remaining between them. CDR1 is MGHRA, CDR2 YSYEKL, per germline. The CDR3 has 20 amino acids.

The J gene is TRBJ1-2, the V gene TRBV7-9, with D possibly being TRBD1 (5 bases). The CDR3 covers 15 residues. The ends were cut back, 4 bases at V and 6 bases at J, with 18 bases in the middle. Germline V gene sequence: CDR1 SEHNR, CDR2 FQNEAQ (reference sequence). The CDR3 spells CASSSPGLKRHGYTF. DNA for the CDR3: TGTGCCAGCAGCTCCCCGGGACTTAAAAGGCATGGCTACACCTTC.

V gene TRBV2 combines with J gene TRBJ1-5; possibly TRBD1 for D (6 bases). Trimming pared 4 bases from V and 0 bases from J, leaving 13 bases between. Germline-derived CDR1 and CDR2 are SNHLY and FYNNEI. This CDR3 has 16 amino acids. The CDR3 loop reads CASSGTGQDSNQPQHF. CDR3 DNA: TGTGCCAGCAGTGGGACGGGACAAGATAGCAATCAGCCCCAGCATTTT.

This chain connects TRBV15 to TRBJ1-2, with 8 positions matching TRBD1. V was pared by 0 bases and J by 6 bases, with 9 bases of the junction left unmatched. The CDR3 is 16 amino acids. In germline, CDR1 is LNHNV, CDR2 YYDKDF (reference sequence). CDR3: CATSRDRGQGRDGYTF. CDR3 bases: TGTGCCACCAGCAGAGATCGAGGACAGGGTAGAGATGGCTACACCTTC.

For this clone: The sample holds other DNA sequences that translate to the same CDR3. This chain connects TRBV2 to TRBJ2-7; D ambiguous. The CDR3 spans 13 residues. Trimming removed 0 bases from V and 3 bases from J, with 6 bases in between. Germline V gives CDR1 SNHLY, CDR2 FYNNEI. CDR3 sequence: CASSEAQGYEQYF. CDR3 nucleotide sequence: TGTGCCAGCAGTGAAGCGCAAGGCTACGAGCAGTACTTC.

This CDR3 is CASSPTGDASPLHF. The CDR3 coding sequence is TGTGCCAGCAGCCCGACAGGGGACGCTTCACCCCTCCACTTT. The J gene is TRBJ1-6, the V gene TRBV7-9, with 8 bases that match TRBD1. Germline assignment: CDR1 SEHNR and CDR2 FQNEAQ (reference sequence). CDR3 length: 14 residues. V gave up 5 bases and J gave up 9 bases; unmatched junction bases: 6.

As DNA, the CDR3 is TGTGCCAGCAGCTGGACAGGGGGCGGTTTAGATGGCTACACCTTC. Translating gives CASSWTGGGLDGYTF. The chain has TRBV11-2 and TRBJ1-2, with TRBD1 matching 11 bases. The germline V gene has CDR1 SGHAT and CDR2 FQNNGV. Trimming at V came to 4 bases and at J to 6 bases, leaving 7 bases not matched to a gene. The CDR3 extends over 15 amino acids.

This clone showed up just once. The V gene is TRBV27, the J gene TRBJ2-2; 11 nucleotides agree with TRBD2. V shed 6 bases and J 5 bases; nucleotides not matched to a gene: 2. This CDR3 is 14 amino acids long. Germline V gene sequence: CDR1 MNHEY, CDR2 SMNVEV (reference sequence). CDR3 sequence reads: CASSRLAGTGELFF. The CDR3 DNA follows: TGTGCCAGCAGCCGACTAGCGGGGACCGGGGAGCTGTTTTTT.